The sequence of this T cell receptor beta chain was determined in a study of cytomegalovirus exposure and HLA in healthy donors. Study information: Drawn from HLA-typed donors, around 85 million unique TCRs were held in an early data release.

Germline V lookup: CDR1 SGHRS, CDR2 YFSETQ. The CDR3 length is 18 residues. Trimming cost V 0 bases and J 5 bases; bases outside gene matches: 6. Study observations and caveats: Being productive about 87% or about 30% of the time was typical of most TCR beta V segments in an earlier analysis. Association of a missense DCLRE1C variant with TCR beta V- and J-gene trimming was reported in a later analysis.

Use of 60 Vbeta and 13 Jbeta primers characterized the PCR. TCRdb's copy holds only in-frame clones and misses some; the assay was immunoSEQ multiplex PCR. Among 70,000 to 95,000 clones listed, 70% to 90% were seen once. Only a few counts were recorded for this clone. Its target is unknown. The origin of this receptor is a man aged 18 to 35 in good health and CMV-seronegative. The sequenced sample was PBMCs. V and J are TRBV5-1 and TRBJ2-6, with 12 bases matching TRBD1. The CDR3 protein is CASSLEGTGGRRANVLTF. The CDR3 coding sequence is TGCGCCAGCAGCTTGGAAGGGACAGGGGGCAGGAGGGCCAACGTCCTGACTTTC. The variable domain in full, completed from reference TRBV5-1 and TRBJ2-6, reads KAGVTQTPRYLIKTRGQQVTLSCSPISGHRSVSWYQQTPGQGLQFLFEYFSETQRNKGNFPGRFSGRQFSNSRSEMNVSTLELGDSALYLCASSLEGTGGRRANVLTFGAGSRLTVL.